This T cell receptor (beta chain) was retrieved from a study of cytomegalovirus exposure and HLA in healthy donors. Whole-study results and caveats: The study assumed roughly uniform donor sequencing depth for presence/absence analyses. Follow-up analysis found HLA locus-dependent TCR association rates, highest for DRB1 and lowest for HLA-C. It was likely that a cluster of highly shared sequence variants was a sequencing artifact.

Turning to this clone: Its specificity is unknown.

Primers: 60 Vbeta forward and 13 Jbeta reverse. Libraries were prepared by immunoSEQ multiplex PCR; TCRdb keeps only in-frame clonotypes and omits some of them. This table holds some 210,000 clones, over 70% found once. The TCR sequence derives from a man aged 25-45 years in good health and CMV-seronegative. Specimen: PBMCs.

Here the CDR3 reads CASSQEQGVGGYTF. The DNA for the CDR3 is TGTGCCAGCAGTCAAGAACAGGGGGTAGGGGGCTACACCTTC. This chain uses TRBV2 with TRBJ1-2, with 8 bases aligning to TRBD1. Looked up from germline, CDR1 is SNHLY and CDR2 is FYNNEI. Germline trimming cut 5 bases from V and 8 bases from J; bases unmatched to any gene: 10. This CDR3 spans 14 amino acids. Full variable domain (remainder filled in from reference TRBV2 and TRBJ1-2): EPEVTQTPSHQVTQMGQEVILRCVPISNHLYFYWYRQILGQKVEFLVSFYNNEISEKSEIFDDQFSVERPDGSNFTLKIRSTKLEDSAMYFCASSQEQGVGGYTFGSGTRLTVV.